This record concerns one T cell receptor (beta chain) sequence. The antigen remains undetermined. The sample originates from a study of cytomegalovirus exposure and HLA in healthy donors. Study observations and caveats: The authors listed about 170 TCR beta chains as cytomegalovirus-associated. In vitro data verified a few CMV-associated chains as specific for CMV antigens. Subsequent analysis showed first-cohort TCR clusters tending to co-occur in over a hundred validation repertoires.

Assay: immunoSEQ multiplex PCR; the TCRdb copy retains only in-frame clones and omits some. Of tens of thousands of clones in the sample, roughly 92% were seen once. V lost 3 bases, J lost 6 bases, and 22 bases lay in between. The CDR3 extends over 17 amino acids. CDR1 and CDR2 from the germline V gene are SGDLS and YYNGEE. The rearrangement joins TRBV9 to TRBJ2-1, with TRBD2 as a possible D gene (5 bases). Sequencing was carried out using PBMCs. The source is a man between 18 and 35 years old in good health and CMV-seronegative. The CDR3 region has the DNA TGTGCCAGCAGCGGAGTGGTACCTAGCCGAGATTTCAATGAGCAGTTCTTC. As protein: CASSGVVPSRDFNEQFF. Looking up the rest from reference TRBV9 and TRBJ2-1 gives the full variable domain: DSGVTQTPKHLITATGQRVTLRCSPRSGDLSVYWYQQSLDQGLQFLIQYYNGEERAKGNILERFSAQQFPDLHSELNLSSLELGDSALYFCASSGVVPSRDFNEQFFGPGTRLTVL.